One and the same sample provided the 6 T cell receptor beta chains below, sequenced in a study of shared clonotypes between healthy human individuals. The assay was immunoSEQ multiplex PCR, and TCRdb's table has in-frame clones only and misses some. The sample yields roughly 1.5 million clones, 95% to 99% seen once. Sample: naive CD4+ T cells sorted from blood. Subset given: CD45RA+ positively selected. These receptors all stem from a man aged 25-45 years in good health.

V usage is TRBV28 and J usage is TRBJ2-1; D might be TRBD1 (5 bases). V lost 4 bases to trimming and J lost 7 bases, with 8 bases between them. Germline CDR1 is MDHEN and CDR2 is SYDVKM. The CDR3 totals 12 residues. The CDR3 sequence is CASSSQVNEQFF. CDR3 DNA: TGTGCCAGCAGTTCACAGGTGAATGAGCAGTTCTTC.

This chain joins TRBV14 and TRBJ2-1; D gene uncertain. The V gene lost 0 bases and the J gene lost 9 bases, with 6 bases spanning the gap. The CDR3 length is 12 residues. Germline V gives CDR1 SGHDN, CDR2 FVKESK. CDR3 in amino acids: CASSQDVSEQFF. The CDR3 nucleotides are TGTGCCAGCAGCCAAGACGTAAGTGAGCAGTTCTTC.

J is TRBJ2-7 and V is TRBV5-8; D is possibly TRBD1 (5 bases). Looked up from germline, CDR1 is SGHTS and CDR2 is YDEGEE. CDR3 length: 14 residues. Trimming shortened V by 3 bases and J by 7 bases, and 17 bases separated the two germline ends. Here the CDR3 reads CASSSTWTSREQYF. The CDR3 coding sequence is TGTGCCAGCAGCTCTACCTGGACATCCCGAGAGCAGTACTTC.

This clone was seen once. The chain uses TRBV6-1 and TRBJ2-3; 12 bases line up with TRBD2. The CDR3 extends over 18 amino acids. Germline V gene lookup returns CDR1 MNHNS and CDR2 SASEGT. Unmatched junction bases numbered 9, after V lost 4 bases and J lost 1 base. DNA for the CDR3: TGTGCCAGCAGTGCACTAGCGGGAGGCACGGGTCGCACAGATACGCAGTATTTT. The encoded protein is CASSALAGGTGRTDTQYF.

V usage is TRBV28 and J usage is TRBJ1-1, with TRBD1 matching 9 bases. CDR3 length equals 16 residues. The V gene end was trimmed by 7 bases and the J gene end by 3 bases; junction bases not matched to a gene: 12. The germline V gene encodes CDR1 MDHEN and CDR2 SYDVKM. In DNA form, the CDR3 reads TGTGCCAGCATGGAGAAAACAGGGGGCCTGGACACTGAAGCTTTCTTT. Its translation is CASMEKTGGLDTEAFF.

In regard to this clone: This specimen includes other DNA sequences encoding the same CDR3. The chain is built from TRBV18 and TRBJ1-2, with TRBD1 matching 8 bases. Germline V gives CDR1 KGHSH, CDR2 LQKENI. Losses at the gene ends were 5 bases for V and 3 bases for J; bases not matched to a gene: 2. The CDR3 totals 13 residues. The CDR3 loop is CASSSGQDYGYTF. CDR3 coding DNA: TGTGCCAGCTCATCGGGACAGGACTATGGCTACACCTTC.